This T cell receptor (beta chain) was sequenced during a study of blood T cell repertoires in COVID-19. In the study overall: Spain, Italy and the United States supplied samples that represented acute and convalescent COVID-19. PBMCs, B-cell-depleted T cells, or T cells provided the cDNA or gDNA that made up the material.

Authors' data handling: It was from reference gene primer amplification that nucleated cell counts were estimated. Sequencing was performed with immunoSEQ multiplex PCR; in TCRdb, only in-frame clones are kept and a portion is missing. The DNA gave D and trimming, while V, J and clone size come from that table. The table has about 180,000 clones, approximately 90% seen once; the top ten hold under 15%. Seattle cases were enrolled at active infection and followed longitudinally. The trim removed 9 bases at V and 5 bases at J, leaving 6 bases unmatched. Germline V gene lookup returns CDR1 SNHLY and CDR2 FYNNEI. The CDR3 loop spans 13 amino acids.

The TCR was taken from an older woman with COVID-19, enrolled during active disease. The chain links TRBV2 to TRBJ1-1; 10 nucleotides line up with TRBD1. The sample taken for sequencing was peripheral blood. The CDR3 nucleotides read TGTGCCAGGACAGACAGGGGGCGAACTGAAGCTTTCTTT. The encoded protein is CARTDRGRTEAFF.